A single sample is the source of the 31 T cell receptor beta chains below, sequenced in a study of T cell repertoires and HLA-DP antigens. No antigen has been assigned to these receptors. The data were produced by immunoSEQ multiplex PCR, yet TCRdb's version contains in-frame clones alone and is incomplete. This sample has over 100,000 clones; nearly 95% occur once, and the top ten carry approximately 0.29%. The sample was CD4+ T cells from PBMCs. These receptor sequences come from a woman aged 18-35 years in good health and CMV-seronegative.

The CDR3 nucleotides are TGTGCCAGCAGCTTCGACGGACGTTTCTCCTACAATGAGCAGTTCTTC. Encoded protein: CASSFDGRFSYNEQFF. The rearrangement uses TRBV11-3 and TRBJ2-1; D is ambiguous. The germline V gene encodes CDR1 SGHNT and CDR2 YENEEA. This CDR3 contains 16 residues. The V and J ends lost 3 bases and 0 bases respectively, with 12 bases between them.

In DNA, the CDR3 is TGTGCCAGCAGCCTGGGACGGCTTAATTCACCCCTCCACTTT. Translation: CASSLGRLNSPLHF. The V gene is TRBV6-5, the J gene TRBJ1-6, with D perhaps TRBD1 (5 bases). The CDR3 has 14 amino acids. The V gene's germline CDR1 is MNHEY and CDR2 SVGAGI. Trimming cost V 6 bases and J 6 bases, with 12 bases left between them.

The CDR3 nucleotides are TGCGCCAGCAGTGAGTCCCATCGGGGAGGCTACACCTTC. This gives the protein CASSESHRGGYTF. This sequence joins TRBV10-1 and TRBJ1-2; no clear D gene. Germline CDR1 WNHNN, CDR2 SYGVQD (reference sequence). V lost 0 bases and J 8 bases, leaving 10 bases between the germline ends. The CDR3 has 13 residues.

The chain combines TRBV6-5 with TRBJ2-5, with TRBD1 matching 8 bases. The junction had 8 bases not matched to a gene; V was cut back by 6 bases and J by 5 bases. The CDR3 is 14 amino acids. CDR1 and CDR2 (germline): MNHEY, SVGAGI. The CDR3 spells CASRPGGRSETQYF. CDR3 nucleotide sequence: TGTGCCAGCAGGCCAGGGGGCCGGTCGGAGACCCAGTACTTC.

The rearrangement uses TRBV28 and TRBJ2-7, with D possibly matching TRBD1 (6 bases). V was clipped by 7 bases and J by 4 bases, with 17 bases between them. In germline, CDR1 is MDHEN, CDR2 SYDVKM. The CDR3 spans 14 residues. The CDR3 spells CASTVTGTQYEQYF. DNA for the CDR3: TGTGCCAGCACTGTAACCGGGACACAGTACGAGCAGTACTTC.

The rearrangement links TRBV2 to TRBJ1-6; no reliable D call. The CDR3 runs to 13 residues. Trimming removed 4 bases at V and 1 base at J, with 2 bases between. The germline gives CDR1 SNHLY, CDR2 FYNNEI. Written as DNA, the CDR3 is TGTGCCAGCAGTGCTTCCTATAATTCACCCCTCCACTTT. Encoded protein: CASSASYNSPLHF.

The CDR3 nucleotides read TGCGCCAGCAGCAAACCAGGGGGCTCAACTAATGAAAAACTGTTTTTT. This codes for CASSKPGGSTNEKLFF. The chain links TRBV5-1 to TRBJ1-4; 8 positions match TRBD1. V was pared by 4 bases and J by 0 bases, with 5 bases of the junction left unmatched. Looked up from germline, CDR1 is SGHRS and CDR2 is YFSETQ. The CDR3 consists of 16 residues.

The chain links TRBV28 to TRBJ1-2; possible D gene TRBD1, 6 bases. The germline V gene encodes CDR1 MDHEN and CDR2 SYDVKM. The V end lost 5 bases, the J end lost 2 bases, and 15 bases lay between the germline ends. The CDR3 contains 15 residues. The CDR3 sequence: CASSPYSGQNYGYTF. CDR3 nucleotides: TGTGCCAGCAGTCCCTATTCCGGACAGAACTATGGCTACACCTTC.

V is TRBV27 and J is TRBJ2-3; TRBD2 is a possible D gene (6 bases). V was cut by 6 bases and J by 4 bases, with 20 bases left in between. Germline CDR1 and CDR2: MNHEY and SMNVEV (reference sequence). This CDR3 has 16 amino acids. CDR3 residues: CASSRFAGSVADTQYF. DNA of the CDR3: TGTGCCAGCAGCCGTTTTGCCGGGAGCGTGGCAGATACGCAGTATTTT.

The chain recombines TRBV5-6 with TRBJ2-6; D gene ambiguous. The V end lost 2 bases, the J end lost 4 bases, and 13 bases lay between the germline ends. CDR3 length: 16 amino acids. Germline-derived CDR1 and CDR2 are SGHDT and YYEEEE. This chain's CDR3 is CASSFLVKAGANVLTF. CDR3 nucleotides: TGTGCCAGCAGCTTTCTGGTAAAAGCGGGGGCCAACGTCCTGACTTTC.

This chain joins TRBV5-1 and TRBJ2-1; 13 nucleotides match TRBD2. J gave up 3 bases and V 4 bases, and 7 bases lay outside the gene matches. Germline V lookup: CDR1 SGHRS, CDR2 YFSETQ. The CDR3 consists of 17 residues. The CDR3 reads CASSPGLAGVGYNEQFF. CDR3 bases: TGCGCCAGCAGCCCCGGACTAGCGGGGGTGGGCTACAATGAGCAGTTCTTC. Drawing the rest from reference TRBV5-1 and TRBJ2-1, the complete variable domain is KAGVTQTPRYLIKTRGQQVTLSCSPISGHRSVSWYQQTPGQGLQFLFEYFSETQRNKGNFPGRFSGRQFSNSRSEMNVSTLELGDSALYLCASSPGLAGVGYNEQFFGPGTRLTVL.

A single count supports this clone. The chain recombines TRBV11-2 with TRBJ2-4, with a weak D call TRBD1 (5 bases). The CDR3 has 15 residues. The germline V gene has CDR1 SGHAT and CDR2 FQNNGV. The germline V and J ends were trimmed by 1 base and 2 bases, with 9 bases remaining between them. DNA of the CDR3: TGTGCCAGCAGCTTAGTGAAGGGGTCCAAAAACATTCAGTACTTC. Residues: CASSLVKGSKNIQYF. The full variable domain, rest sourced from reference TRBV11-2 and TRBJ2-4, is EAGVAQSPRYKIIEKRQSVAFWCNPISGHATLYWYQQILGQGPKLLIQFQNNGVVDDSQLPKDRFSAERLKGVDSTLKIQPAKLEDSAVYLCASSLVKGSKNIQYFGAGTRLSVL.

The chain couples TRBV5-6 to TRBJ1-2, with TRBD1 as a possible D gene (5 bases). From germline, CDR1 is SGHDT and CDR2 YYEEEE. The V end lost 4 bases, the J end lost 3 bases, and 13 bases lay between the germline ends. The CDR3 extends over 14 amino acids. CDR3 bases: TGTGCCAGCAGCCCCGTGGCAGGGTACTATGGCTACACCTTC. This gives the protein CASSPVAGYYGYTF. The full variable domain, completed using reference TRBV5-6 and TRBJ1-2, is DAGVTQSPTHLIKTRGQQVTLRCSPKSGHDTVSWYQQALGQGPQFIFQYYEEEERQRGNFPDRFSGHQFPNYSSELNVNALLLGDSALYLCASSPVAGYYGYTFGSGTRLTVV.

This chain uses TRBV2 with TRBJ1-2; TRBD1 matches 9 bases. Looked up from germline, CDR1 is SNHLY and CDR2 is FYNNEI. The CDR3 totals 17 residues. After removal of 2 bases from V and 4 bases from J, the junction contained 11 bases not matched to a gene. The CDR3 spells CASSERTGEPGAYGYTF. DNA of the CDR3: TGTGCCAGCAGTGAACGGACAGGGGAACCAGGGGCCTATGGCTACACCTTC.

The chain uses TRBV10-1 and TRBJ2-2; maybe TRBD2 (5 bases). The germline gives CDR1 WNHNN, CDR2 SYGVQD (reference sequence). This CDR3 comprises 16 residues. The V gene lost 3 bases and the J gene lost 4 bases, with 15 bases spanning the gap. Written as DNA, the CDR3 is TGCGCCAGCAGTGATTCTAGCAAAAGTTTCACCGGGGAGCTGTTTTTT. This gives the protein CASSDSSKSFTGELFF.

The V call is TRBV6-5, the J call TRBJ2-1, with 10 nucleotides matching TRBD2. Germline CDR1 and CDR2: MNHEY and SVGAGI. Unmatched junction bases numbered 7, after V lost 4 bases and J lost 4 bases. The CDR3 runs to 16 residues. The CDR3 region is CASSSSSGGPYNEQFF. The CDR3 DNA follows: TGTGCCAGCAGTTCATCTAGCGGGGGCCCTTACAATGAGCAGTTCTTC.

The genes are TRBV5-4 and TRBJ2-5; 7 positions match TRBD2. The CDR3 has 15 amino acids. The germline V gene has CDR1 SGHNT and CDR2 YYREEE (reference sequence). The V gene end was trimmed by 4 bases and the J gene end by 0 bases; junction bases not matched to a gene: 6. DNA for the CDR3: TGTGCCAGCAGCCTAAGACTAGCCTACCAAGAGACCCAGTACTTC. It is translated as CASSLRLAYQETQYF.

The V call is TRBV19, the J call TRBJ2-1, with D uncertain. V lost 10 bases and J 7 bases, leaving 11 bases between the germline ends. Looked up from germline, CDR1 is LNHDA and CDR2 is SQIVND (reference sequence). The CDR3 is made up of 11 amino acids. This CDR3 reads CATLSQNEQFF. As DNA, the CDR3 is TGTGCCACCTTGTCCCAGAATGAGCAGTTCTTC. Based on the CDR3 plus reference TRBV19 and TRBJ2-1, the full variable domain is DGGITQSPKYLFRKEGQNVTLSCEQNLNHDAMYWYRQDPGQGLRLIYYSQIVNDFQKGDIAEGYSVSREKKESFPLTVTSAQKNPTAFYLCATLSQNEQFFGPGTRLTVL.

The CDR3 DNA reads TGTGCCAGCAGTTGGGGGGACAGCCAAGAGACCCAGTACTTC. Protein: CASSWGDSQETQYF. The chain carries TRBV6-1 and TRBJ2-5; tentatively, D is TRBD1 (7 bases). Germline V lookup: CDR1 MNHNS, CDR2 SASEGT. Trimming cost V 5 bases and J 1 base, with 11 bases left between them. There are 14 residues in the CDR3.

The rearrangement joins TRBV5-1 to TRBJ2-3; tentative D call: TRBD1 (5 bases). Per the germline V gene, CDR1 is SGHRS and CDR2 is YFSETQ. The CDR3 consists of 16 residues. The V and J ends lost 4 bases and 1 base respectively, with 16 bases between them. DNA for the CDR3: TGCGCCAGCAGCCACGCAAACAGGAAGGGCACAGATACGCAGTATTTT. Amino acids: CASSHANRKGTDTQYF. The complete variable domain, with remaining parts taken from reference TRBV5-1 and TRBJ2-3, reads KAGVTQTPRYLIKTRGQQVTLSCSPISGHRSVSWYQQTPGQGLQFLFEYFSETQRNKGNFPGRFSGRQFSNSRSEMNVSTLELGDSALYLCASSHANRKGTDTQYFGPGTRLTVL.

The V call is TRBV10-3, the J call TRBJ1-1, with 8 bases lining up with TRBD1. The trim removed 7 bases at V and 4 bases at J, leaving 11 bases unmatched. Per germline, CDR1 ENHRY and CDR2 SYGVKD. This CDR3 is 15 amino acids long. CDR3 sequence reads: CAITPTGEVGTEAFF. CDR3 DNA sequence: TGTGCCATCACCCCGACAGGGGAGGTTGGCACTGAAGCTTTCTTT.

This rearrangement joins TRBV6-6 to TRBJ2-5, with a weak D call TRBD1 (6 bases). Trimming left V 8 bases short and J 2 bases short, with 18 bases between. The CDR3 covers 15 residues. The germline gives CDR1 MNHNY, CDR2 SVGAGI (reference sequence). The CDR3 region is CASVGGSNQQETQYF. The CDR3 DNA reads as TGTGCCAGCGTAGGGGGATCGAACCAGCAAGAGACCCAGTACTTC.

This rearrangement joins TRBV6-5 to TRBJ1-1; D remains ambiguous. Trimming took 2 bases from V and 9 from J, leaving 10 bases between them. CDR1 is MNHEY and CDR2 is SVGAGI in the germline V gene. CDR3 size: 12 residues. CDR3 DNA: TGTGCCAGCAGTTACCCCCCCGGCAAAGCTTTCTTT. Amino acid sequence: CASSYPPGKAFF.

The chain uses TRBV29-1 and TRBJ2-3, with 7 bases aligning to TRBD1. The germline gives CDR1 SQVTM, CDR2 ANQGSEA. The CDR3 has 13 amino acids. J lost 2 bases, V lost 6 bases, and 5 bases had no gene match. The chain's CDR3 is CSVLGQTTDTQYF. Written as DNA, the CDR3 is TGCAGCGTCCTGGGACAGACCACAGATACGCAGTATTTT.

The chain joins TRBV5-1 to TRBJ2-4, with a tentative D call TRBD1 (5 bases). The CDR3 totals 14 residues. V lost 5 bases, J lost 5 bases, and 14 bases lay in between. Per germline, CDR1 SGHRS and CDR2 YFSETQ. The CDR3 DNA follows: TGCGCCAGCAGACACGACAGCACCCAAAACATTCAGTACTTC. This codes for CASRHDSTQNIQYF. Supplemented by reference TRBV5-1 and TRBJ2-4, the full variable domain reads KAGVTQTPRYLIKTRGQQVTLSCSPISGHRSVSWYQQTPGQGLQFLFEYFSETQRNKGNFPGRFSGRQFSNSRSEMNVSTLELGDSALYLCASRHDSTQNIQYFGAGTRLSVL.

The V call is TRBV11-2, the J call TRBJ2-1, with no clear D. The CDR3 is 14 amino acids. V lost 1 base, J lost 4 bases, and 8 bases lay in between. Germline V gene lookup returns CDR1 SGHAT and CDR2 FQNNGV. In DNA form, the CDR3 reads TGTGCCAGCAGCTTAGGGGCAGTTTACAATGAGCAGTTCTTC. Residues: CASSLGAVYNEQFF. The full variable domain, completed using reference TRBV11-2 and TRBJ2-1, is EAGVAQSPRYKIIEKRQSVAFWCNPISGHATLYWYQQILGQGPKLLIQFQNNGVVDDSQLPKDRFSAERLKGVDSTLKIQPAKLEDSAVYLCASSLGAVYNEQFFGPGTRLTVL.

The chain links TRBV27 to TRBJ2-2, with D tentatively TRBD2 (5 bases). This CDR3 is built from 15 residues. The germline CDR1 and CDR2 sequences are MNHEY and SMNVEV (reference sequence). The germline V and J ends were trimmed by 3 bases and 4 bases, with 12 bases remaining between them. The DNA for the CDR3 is TGTGCCAGCAGTTTCTCGGGGTCAGGCACCGGGGAGCTGTTTTTT. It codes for CASSFSGSGTGELFF.

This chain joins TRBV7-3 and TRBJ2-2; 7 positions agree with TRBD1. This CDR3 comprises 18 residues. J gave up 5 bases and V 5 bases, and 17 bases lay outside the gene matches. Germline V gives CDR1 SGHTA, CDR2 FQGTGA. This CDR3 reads CASSKSKTGTDDTGELFF. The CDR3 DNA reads TGTGCCAGCAGCAAATCGAAAACCGGGACAGACGATACCGGGGAGCTGTTTTTT.

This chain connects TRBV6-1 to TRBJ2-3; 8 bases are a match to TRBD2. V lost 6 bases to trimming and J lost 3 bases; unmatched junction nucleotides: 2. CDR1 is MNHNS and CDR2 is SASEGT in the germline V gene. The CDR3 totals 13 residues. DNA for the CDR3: TGTGCCAGCAGCCGGGAGGGAACAGATACGCAGTATTTT. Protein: CASSREGTDTQYF.

This CDR3 is CASTPGGATGGYEQYF. CDR3 sequence (DNA): TGTGCCAGCACCCCGGGGGGGGCGACAGGGGGCTACGAGCAGTACTTC. The rearrangement links TRBV28 to TRBJ2-7; D is possibly TRBD1 (9 bases). Germline-derived CDR1 and CDR2 are MDHEN and SYDVKM. The CDR3 is 16 amino acids. Trimming left V 7 bases short and J 3 bases short, with 22 bases between.

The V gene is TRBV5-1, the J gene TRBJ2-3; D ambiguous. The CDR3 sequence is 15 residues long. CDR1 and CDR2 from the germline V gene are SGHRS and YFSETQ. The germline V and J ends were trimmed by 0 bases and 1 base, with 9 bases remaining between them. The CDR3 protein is CASSLADRRTDTQYF. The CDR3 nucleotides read TGCGCCAGCAGCTTGGCGGACCGACGCACAGATACGCAGTATTTT.